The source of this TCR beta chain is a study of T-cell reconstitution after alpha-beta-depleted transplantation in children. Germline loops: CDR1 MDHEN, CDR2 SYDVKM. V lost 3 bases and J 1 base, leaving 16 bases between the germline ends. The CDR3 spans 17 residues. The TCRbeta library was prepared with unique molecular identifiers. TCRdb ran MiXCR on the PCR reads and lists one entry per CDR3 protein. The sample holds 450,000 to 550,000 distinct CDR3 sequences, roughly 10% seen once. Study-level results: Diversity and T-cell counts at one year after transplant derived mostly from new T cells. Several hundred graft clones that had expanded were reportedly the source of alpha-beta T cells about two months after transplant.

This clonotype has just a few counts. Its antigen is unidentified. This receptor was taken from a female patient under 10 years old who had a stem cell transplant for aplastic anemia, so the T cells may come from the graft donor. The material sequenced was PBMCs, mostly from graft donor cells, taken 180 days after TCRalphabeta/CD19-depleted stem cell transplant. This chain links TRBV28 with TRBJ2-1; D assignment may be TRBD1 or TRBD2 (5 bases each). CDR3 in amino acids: CASSFGTSLRSYNEQFF. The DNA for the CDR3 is TGTGCCAGCAGTTTTGGGACCTCTTTGCGGTCCTACAATGAGCAGTTCTTC.